What follows is one T cell receptor (beta chain) and its context. This sample is drawn from a study of control samples from healthy donors and cancer patients. The CDR3 is made up of 17 amino acids. V lost 3 bases and J 2 bases, leaving 14 bases between the germline ends. Germline CDR1 reads MNHEY; CDR2 reads SMNVEV (reference sequence). Repertoires were generated with immunoSEQ multiplex PCR, while TCRdb's copy carries only in-frame clones and drops some. The table includes 93,000 or so clones, roughly 90% detected once. This receptor was obtained from a man aged 55 to 70 with lung cancer. The sequencing input was PBMCs. The J gene is TRBJ2-6, the V gene TRBV27, with a possible D match to TRBD1 (6 bases). The CDR3 nucleotides read TGTGCCAGCAGTTTTGCAGGGGTGATTACTGGGGCCAACGTCCTGACTTTC. This sequence encodes CASSFAGVITGANVLTF.